The 31 T cell receptor beta chains listed next were all sequenced from one sample in a study of T cell responses to AZD1222 COVID-19 vaccine. Sequenced by immunoSEQ multiplex PCR; TCRdb stores in-frame clones only, minus some. The sample consists of about 130,000 clones, about 87% of them appearing once. The source material was peripheral blood, sampled on day 0 of AZD1222 vaccination. Receptor source: an adult in good health.

The chain carries TRBV4-2 and TRBJ2-5, with a weak D call TRBD2 (6 bases). The CDR3 runs to 17 residues. CDR1 LGHNA and CDR2 YNFKEQ come from the germline V gene. The V gene lost 0 bases and the J gene lost 3 bases, with 17 bases spanning the gap. DNA of the CDR3: TGTGCCAGCAGCCAAGAGCGGGAACCGCTAACTAAAGAGACCCAGTACTTC. It specifies CASSQEREPLTKETQYF.

The rearrangement joins TRBV19 to TRBJ1-4; D call uncertain. Per germline, CDR1 LNHDA and CDR2 SQIVND (reference sequence). The CDR3 loop spans 14 amino acids. V lost 3 bases and J lost 5, with 10 bases in between. In DNA, the CDR3 is TGTGCCAGTAGTATGCAAGAGACGAATGAAAAACTGTTTTTT. This codes for CASSMQETNEKLFF.

In DNA, the CDR3 is TGTGCCAGCAGTGCAGGGACGTCGGGCACTGAAGCTTTCTTT. Protein product: CASSAGTSGTEAFF. The chain links TRBV27 to TRBJ1-1; D is perhaps TRBD1 (5 bases). Germline CDR1 is MNHEY and CDR2 is SMNVEV (reference sequence). This CDR3 comprises 14 residues. Trimming left V 5 bases short and J 4 bases short, with 14 bases between.

CDR3 DNA sequence: TGTGCCAGCAGTTTGGCAGGGTCGGTCTACTACAATGAGCAGTTCTTC. It translates to CASSLAGSVYYNEQFF. The chain uses TRBV27 and TRBJ2-1, with D possibly matching TRBD1 (5 bases). V lost 3 bases and J 3 bases, leaving 15 bases between the germline ends. CDR1 is MNHEY, CDR2 SMNVEV, per germline (reference sequence). The CDR3 totals 16 residues.

V is TRBV27 and J is TRBJ2-7; possible D gene TRBD2, 5 bases. The germline V gene has CDR1 MNHEY and CDR2 SMNVEV (reference sequence). The V end lost 5 bases, the J end lost 2 bases, and 16 bases lay between the germline ends. The CDR3 runs 15 residues. As DNA, the CDR3 is TGTGCCAGCAGTCACGGACTTTCTACTACCTACGAGCAGTACTTC. Encoded protein: CASSHGLSTTYEQYF.

The chain joins TRBV14 to TRBJ2-7; either TRBD1 or TRBD2 may fit D (5 bases each). Germline loops: CDR1 SGHDN, CDR2 FVKESK. The ends were cut back, 1 base at V and 2 bases at J, with 18 bases in the middle. CDR3 length equals 17 residues. This CDR3 is CASSQGARDPQPYEQYF. The CDR3 region has the DNA TGTGCCAGCAGCCAAGGCGCACGGGACCCCCAGCCCTACGAGCAGTACTTC.

The rearrangement joins TRBV14 to TRBJ2-1, with a tentative D call TRBD2 (5 bases). Trimming stripped 3 bases from V and 7 bases from J, with 16 bases between. Germline assignment: CDR1 SGHDN and CDR2 FVKESK. The CDR3 runs 15 residues. The CDR3 bases are TGTGCCAGCAGCCAGTGGGCTAGCCCTGGGAATGAGCAGTTCTTC. Its translation: CASSQWASPGNEQFF.

The rearrangement links TRBV5-4 to TRBJ1-5; maybe TRBD1 (6 bases). Germline V CDR1 and CDR2: SGHNT, YYREEE (reference sequence). The CDR3 loop spans 14 amino acids. V shed 9 bases and J shed 0 bases, with 13 bases lying between them. CDR3 nucleotides: TGTGCCACATCGGGGGGGGCTAGCAATCAGCCCCAGCATTTT. It yields the protein CATSGGASNQPQHF.

This chain joins TRBV7-3 and TRBJ1-1; perhaps TRBD1 as D (5 bases). The V end lost 2 bases, the J end lost 4 bases, and 11 bases lay between the germline ends. Germline CDR1 and CDR2: SGHTA and FQGTGA. The CDR3 consists of 14 residues. The CDR3 spells CASSLQGGSTEAFF. DNA for the CDR3: TGTGCCAGCAGCTTACAGGGAGGTAGCACTGAAGCTTTCTTT.

The gene calls are TRBV5-1 and TRBJ2-2; D unresolved. This CDR3 has 14 residues. V shed 1 base and J shed 5 bases, with 9 bases lying between them. The germline gives CDR1 SGHRS, CDR2 YFSETQ. The CDR3 sequence is CASSLTERTGELFF. CDR3 coding DNA: TGCGCCAGCAGCTTGACGGAAAGGACCGGGGAGCTGTTTTTT.

This clone was detected only a few times. J is TRBJ1-2 and V is TRBV6-5; D call uncertain. This CDR3 comprises 13 residues. V lost 6 bases and J 1 base, leaving 9 bases between the germline ends. Germline CDR1 MNHEY, CDR2 SVGAGI. CDR3 nucleotide sequence: TGTGCCAGCAGGGACCAGGTTAACTATGGCTACACCTTC. Protein product: CASRDQVNYGYTF.

In this sample, this clone is large. The gene calls are TRBV2 and TRBJ2-7; 8 bases line up with TRBD1. The CDR3 is 16 residues long. J was trimmed by 4 bases and V by 5 bases; bases with no gene match: 13. CDR1 and CDR2 from the germline V gene are SNHLY and FYNNEI. CDR3 in DNA: TGTGCCAGCAGTACCCCCGACAGGGGAATTAGTTACGAGCAGTACTTC. Its protein is CASSTPDRGISYEQYF.

This sequence joins TRBV6-2 or TRBV6-3 and TRBJ1-2, with D uncertain. The germline CDR1 and CDR2 sequences are MNHEY and SVGEGT. CDR3 length equals 13 residues. Trimming shortened V by 2 bases and J by 4 bases, and 8 bases separated the two germline ends. CDR3 amino acids: CASSYDAFYGYTF. For the CDR3, the DNA is TGTGCCAGCAGTTACGATGCCTTCTATGGCTACACCTTC.

The chain has TRBV6-2 or TRBV6-3 and TRBJ2-3; D possibly corresponds to TRBD1 (6 bases). CDR1 is MNHEY, CDR2 SVGEGT, per germline. V was clipped by 4 bases and J by 9 bases, with 14 bases between them. The CDR3 extends over 13 amino acids. The CDR3: CASSSRDKLTQYF. In nucleotides, the CDR3 is TGTGCCAGCAGTTCCCGGGACAAACTCACGCAGTATTTT.

The J gene is TRBJ2-3, the V gene TRBV29-1, with TRBD2 matching over 8 bases. The CDR3 sequence is 13 residues long. Germline V gives CDR1 SQVTM, CDR2 ANQGSEA. V shed 6 bases and J 2 bases; nucleotides not matched to a gene: 4. The CDR3 DNA reads as TGCAGCGTCTTAGCGGGGAACACAGATACGCAGTATTTT. Protein: CSVLAGNTDTQYF.

The genes are TRBV12-5 and TRBJ2-6; D possibly corresponds to TRBD1 (5 bases). Germline-derived CDR1 and CDR2 are LGHNT and FRNRAP. The CDR3 runs 15 residues. Trimming took 6 bases from V and 4 from J, leaving 13 bases between them. The DNA for the CDR3 is TGTGCTAGTGGCAAGGGGTACGCGGGGGCCAACGTCCTGACTTTC. Its protein is CASGKGYAGANVLTF. Filled out from reference TRBV12-5 and TRBJ2-6, the complete variable domain reads DARVTQTPRHKVTEMGQEVTMRCQPILGHNTVFWYRQTMMQGLELLAYFRNRAPLDDSGMPKDRFSAEMPDATLATLKIQPSEPRDSAVYFCASGKGYAGANVLTFGAGSRLTVL.

The V call is TRBV12-3 or TRBV12-4, the J call TRBJ1-5; D is undetermined. Trimming shortened V by 0 bases and J by 9 bases, and 9 bases separated the two germline ends. The CDR3 extends over 13 amino acids. CDR3 nucleotides: TGTGCCAGCAGTTTAGCGCGTCAAGGGCCCCAGCATTTT. It translates to CASSLARQGPQHF.

This clone appeared a single time. The V call is TRBV14, the J call TRBJ1-1; D is perhaps TRBD1 (5 bases). Germline assignment: CDR1 SGHDN and CDR2 FVKESK. The CDR3 has 14 amino acids. V was trimmed by 3 bases and J by 2 bases, leaving 10 bases between them. The CDR3 DNA follows: TGTGCCAGCAGCCACAGGGCCTTCAACACTGAAGCTTTCTTT. Residues: CASSHRAFNTEAFF.

Notes on this clone: A junction boundary mismatches the germline segment, possibly from a read error. This sequence joins TRBV6-2 or TRBV6-3 and TRBJ2-1; D is unresolved. This CDR3 is 14 amino acids long. Germline CDR1 and CDR2: MNHEY and SVGEGT. The CDR3 sequence: CASSYSIPYNEQFF. CDR3 nucleotides: TGTGCCAGCAGTTACTCGATACCCTATAATGAGCAGTTCTTC.

The chain is built from TRBV11-2 and TRBJ1-5, with TRBD1 as a possible D gene (5 bases). The CDR3 runs to 14 residues. CDR1 and CDR2 from the germline V gene are SGHAT and FQNNGV. V was shortened by 3 bases and J by 4 bases, with 10 bases between the two germline ends. DNA of the CDR3: TGTGCCAGCAGCTTGTACGGGGGAAATCAGCCCCAGCATTTT. This encodes CASSLYGGNQPQHF. The entire variable domain, with the rest obtained from reference TRBV11-2 and TRBJ1-5, is as follows: EAGVAQSPRYKIIEKRQSVAFWCNPISGHATLYWYQQILGQGPKLLIQFQNNGVVDDSQLPKDRFSAERLKGVDSTLKIQPAKLEDSAVYLCASSLYGGNQPQHFGDGTRLSIL.

CDR3: CASSTTGGGGGYTF. The DNA of the CDR3 is TGTGCCAGTAGTACGACAGGGGGCGGTGGCGGCTACACCTTC. The chain recombines TRBV19 with TRBJ1-2; 10 bases are shared with TRBD1. The V and J ends lost 4 bases and 8 bases, in that order; junction bases with no gene match: 7. The germline CDR1 and CDR2 sequences are LNHDA and SQIVND (reference sequence). The CDR3 contains 14 residues.

This sequence joins TRBV3-1 (or the pseudogene TRBV3-2) and TRBJ1-1; TRBD1 aligns across 7 bases. From germline, CDR1 is LGHDT and CDR2 YNNKEL (reference sequence). The CDR3 consists of 15 residues. With 7 bases clipped from V and 3 bases from J, the junction kept 11 bases outside the gene matches. CDR3 coding DNA: TGTGCCAGCAACCTGAGGACAGGTCCGGACACTGAAGCTTTCTTT. Residues: CASNLRTGPDTEAFF.

The gene calls are TRBV20-1 and TRBJ2-3, with 9 bases fitting TRBD2. The CDR3 totals 14 residues. Germline lookup yields CDR1 DFQATT and CDR2 SNEGSKA (reference sequence). V trimming: 3 bases; J trimming: 6 bases; junction bases outside the gene matches: 7. The CDR3 DNA reads TGCAGTGCTAGTCAGGCGGGGGGGCCGGATACGCAGTATTTT. It specifies CSASQAGGPDTQYF.

The rearrangement links TRBV27 to TRBJ1-1, with D possibly matching TRBD1 (5 bases). The V end lost 4 bases, the J end lost 0 bases, and 15 bases lay between the germline ends. The CDR3 runs 16 residues. CDR1 MNHEY and CDR2 SMNVEV come from the germline V gene (reference sequence). For the CDR3, the DNA is TGTGCCAGCAGTTCCCGCGGACACTCAATGAACACTGAAGCTTTCTTT. This sequence encodes CASSSRGHSMNTEAFF.

This chain links TRBV7-2 with TRBJ1-3; maybe TRBD1 (5 bases). Germline V gene lookup returns CDR1 SGHTA and CDR2 FQGNSA. Trimming cost V 3 bases and J 0 bases, with 12 bases left between them. The CDR3 runs to 16 residues. The CDR3 reads CASSFPRGFSGNTIYF. CDR3 nucleotide sequence: TGTGCCAGCAGCTTCCCTAGGGGTTTCTCTGGAAACACCATATATTTT.

This CDR3 reads CASNEGGTEAFF. Here the CDR3 DNA reads TGTGCCAGCAACGAGGGGGGCACTGAAGCTTTCTTT. The chain joins TRBV7-9 to TRBJ1-1, with D tentatively TRBD1 (6 bases). The CDR3 runs 12 residues. Germline-derived CDR1 and CDR2 are SEHNR and FQNEAQ (reference sequence). V dropped 7 bases and J dropped 4 bases, with 10 bases sitting between them.

This clone occurred once. This chain connects TRBV6-5 to TRBJ1-2; 10 bases are shared with TRBD1. This CDR3 has 15 amino acids. Losses at the gene ends were 5 bases for V and 6 bases for J; bases not matched to a gene: 9. Germline assignment: CDR1 MNHEY and CDR2 SVGAGI. For the CDR3, the DNA is TGTGCCAGCAGTCCCGGACAGGGGGAAGGGGATGGCTACACCTTC. Protein product: CASSPGQGEGDGYTF.

A few counts support this clone. This chain uses TRBV2 with TRBJ1-1; D remains ambiguous. V was cut by 8 bases and J by 7 bases, with 14 bases left in between. Germline CDR1 reads SNHLY; CDR2 reads FYNNEI. The CDR3 is 12 residues long. CDR3 loop: CASPLAVGEAFF. The CDR3 DNA reads as TGTGCCAGCCCCTTGGCGGTTGGTGAAGCTTTCTTT.

The chain links TRBV7-9 to TRBJ2-7; perhaps TRBD1 as D (6 bases). V lost 1 base to trimming and J lost 11 bases, with 12 bases between them. The CDR3 is 12 residues long. CDR1 is SEHNR, CDR2 FQNEAQ, per germline (reference sequence). In DNA, the CDR3 is TGTGCCAGCAGCTTAGAACAGGGAAGGGAGTACTTC. It translates to CASSLEQGREYF.

The V and J genes are TRBV7-9 and TRBJ2-1; TRBD2 agrees at 7 bases. Germline V gives CDR1 SEHNR, CDR2 FQNEAQ (reference sequence). V was clipped by 4 bases and J by 6 bases; unmatched bases: 6. This CDR3 has 14 residues. The CDR3: CASSWGGGSNEQFF. Written as DNA, the CDR3 is TGTGCCAGCAGCTGGGGGGGAGGGTCCAATGAGCAGTTCTTC.

Turning to this clone: The same CDR3 can be traced to other DNA sequences in this sample. The chain is built from TRBV28 and TRBJ2-1; the match to TRBD2 covers 8 bases. Per germline, CDR1 MDHEN and CDR2 SYDVKM. CDR3 length: 14 residues. Trimming took 4 bases from V and 5 from J; bases not matched to a gene: 4. The chain's CDR3 is CASSSSGRHNEQFF. The DNA for the CDR3 is TGTGCCAGCAGTTCTAGCGGGCGCCACAATGAGCAGTTCTTC.